This entry describes one TCR beta chain. Its antigen has not been determined. No base quality information exists; no much larger clone differs at one position. Libraries were built with the immunoSEQ multiplex PCR assay. A mixture of 60 forward primers for TCR Vbeta segments and 13 reverse primers for TCR Jbeta segments was used in the multiplex PCR. Amplification of the CDR3 region of rearranged TCR beta genes was performed with a multiplex PCR assay on genomic DNA. On the Illumina HiSeq System, the amplified TCR beta libraries were sequenced as 87-base-pair reads. The study's own analysis went as follows. A later analysis counted tens of millions of unique TCR beta chains across the 690 or so repertoires, and around 9.9 million of these chains were shared by at least two donors. A nearest-neighbor algorithm error-corrected the raw reads and collapsed the reads into unique sequences, merging closely related sequences to remove PCR and sequencing errors. Alignment of CDR3 sequences to IMGT reference sequences was used to assign V, D and J gene segments. For a sequence to be retained, a match of at least six nucleotides was required to both a V gene segment and a J gene segment. Rearrangements were called productive when the CDR3 lacked stop codons and stayed in frame with V and J; all others were non-productive. Following IMGT convention, CDR3 was defined as the stretch from the second conserved V-encoded cysteine to the conserved J-encoded phenylalanine. The earlier analysis of 587 of the donors excluded sequences that lacked an unambiguous match to a single V gene segment. An earlier analysis of around 600 of the donors classified V segments as functional when productive rearrangements were above 56.7% and as segregating when the standard deviation between donors was above 5%. A statistical classification framework was built for diagnosing cytomegalovirus status from the catalog of TCR beta chain sequences. V and J gene assignment, in a later analysis, came from comparing TCR nucleotide sequences with IMGT/GENE-DB human TR gene sequences. Using the TCRdist pipeline, a later analysis assigned CDR3 sequences along with most-parsimonious VDJ recombination scenarios. In a later analysis, each TCR beta chain was defined by its CDR3 amino acid sequence together with its V-gene family, and reads without a unique V-gene family were excluded. In a later analysis, 450 to 600 highly shared, low-generation-probability nucleotide sequences were removed to address suspected cross-contamination and a sequencing artifact. A later analysis calculated a clonal expansion index for each public chain from normalized within-repertoire ranks of inferred template counts. Generation probabilities in a later analysis came from a VDJ recombination model fitted to out-of-frame rearrangements, and those results were checked against IGoR. A later analysis scored TCR-TCR, TCR-HLA and TCR-CMV co-occurrence with hypergeometric tests, applying a repertoire-size bias correction to TCR pairs. A later analysis estimated false discovery rates by permuting HLA or CMV assignments 20 times. In a later analysis, co-occurring TCRs were grouped using DBSCAN, and TCRdist sequence similarity was added for clustering within HLA-allele-positive subsets. Repertoires with fewer than 30,000 or more than 120,000 public chains, plus five repertoires with anomalous nucleotide sharing, were excluded from co-occurrence clustering. TCRdb holds this immuneACCESS table with in-frame rearrangements only. Some clones are missing; in checked studies, unresolved V genes explain under half, and the rest has no known cause. For V, J and clone size, that table is used; D and trimming come from the DNA. This sample has approximately 180,000 clones in its table, and roughly 80% of those were observed once. The top ten constitute approximately 1.5% of the sample.

V is reduced by 1 base and J by 0 bases, leaving a spacing of 9 bases between them. Sequences LGHNA (CDR1) and YNFKEQ (CDR2) are obtained from the germline V gene. Including the terminal cysteine and phenylalanine, the CDR3 comprises 16 residues. Only the CDR3 portion is preserved as DNA: 48 bases, with reading frame beginning at the first base. The sample originates from a study of cytomegalovirus exposure and HLA in healthy donors (dated by TCRdb to between 2016 and 2019). For the study in its entirety: According to an earlier analysis of around 600 of the donors, about 170 million T cells yielded some 110 million unique TCR beta sequences and approximately 280 Gb of sequence data. High-throughput TCR immunosequencing, statistical association of individual TCRs with disease status, and machine learning were combined to predict cytomegalovirus infection status. In a later analysis, previously published TCR beta repertoires from about 640 donors were re-analyzed and high-resolution HLA genotyping was added so that TCR occurrence patterns could be studied. Donor age, sex, ethnicity and CMV serostatus were collected together with the repertoire data. Every repertoire in the discovery cohort had been generated on one and the same sequencing platform. The T cell repertoires of some 670 subjects were profiled by immunosequencing and related to cytomegalovirus serostatus. The study aimed to test whether cataloging public T cell receptors could reveal signatures of past pathogen exposure. An earlier analysis of a few hundred of the donors applied high-throughput TCR beta sequencing to assess whether each TCR beta V gene segment acted as functional or pseudogenic. In addition to the first cohort of 666 subjects, a separate validation cohort of 120 different subjects was used. Of the roughly 410 genotyped donors, less than 90% were placed in the genetic ancestry cluster associated with self-reported Caucasian donors. HLA typing covered class I and class II loci at four-digit resolution. In a later genetic analysis, genome-wide SNP genotypes for about 65% of the roughly 700 donors were used, and that subset was treated as a discovery cohort. In the later analysis, no new phenotypic data were used to find candidate immune exposures; instead, reliance was placed on TCR beta sequences and their occurrence across donors. Approximately 310 gigabases of sequencing data and around 87 million unique TCR sequences were included in an early release covering roughly 600 HLA-typed donors. The number of typed donors differed by locus: about 620-640 for A, B, C, DRB1 and DQB1; 500 to 550 for DQA1; approximately 600 for DPA1; and 400 to 480 for DPB1. Across 300 to 500 genotyped donors of the cohort, an average of about 220,000 unique TCR beta nucleotide sequences per donor were sequenced, and roughly a sixth of those sequences were non-productive. Roughly five DR-DQ haplotypes were handled as single units for association and clustering, since linkage in the cohort was strong.

The paper as a whole reports these results and caveats: Linkage disequilibrium might explain the correlated functional status among segregating V segments, but an unknown experimental factor could not be ruled out. In the study, some 160 TCR beta chains were listed as associated with cytomegalovirus. Most TCR sequences were observed very rarely across donors, whereas some public TCRs were present in many individuals. An earlier analysis of some 590 of the donors showed that most TCR beta V segments appeared in productive rearrangements either about 87% or about 30% of the time, which broadly matched IMGT annotations. A later analysis found that most CMV-associated TCR beta chains appeared HLA-restricted, with HLA associations seemingly driven largely by CMV exposure. According to a later genetic analysis, donors in an Asian-associated ancestry cluster had fewer N-insertions in productive TCRs than the approximately 610-donor mean. V-gene and J-gene trimming of TCR beta chains was associated with a missense DCLRE1C variant in a later genetic analysis, and the association was replicated in an independent cohort. Immune exposure information for the cohort was limited to CMV serostatus. In a later analysis, several top co-occurrence clusters were reported to appear linked to parvovirus B19, influenza, CMV and Epstein-Barr virus. Specific HLA alleles were associated with around 18,000 TCR beta sequences at a false discovery rate of 0.05 in a later analysis. Roughly uniform sequencing depth across donors was assumed in presence/absence analyses, although this assumption may not hold. According to the authors, the approach could potentially be generalized to other disease states and immunological phenotypes. In a later analysis, HLA-associated TCR beta chains showed more clonal expansion and lower generation probabilities than non-associated chains that were equally common. This cohort had only TCR beta chains sequenced, and the lack of alpha or paired-chain data limited which features could be detected. HLA typing was unavailable for some donors at each locus, so association tests used only the typed subset. Because counts were too low, 15 to 20 rarely observed V segments, including chromosome 9 orphons, were left out of the earlier analysis of over 550 of the donors. A further reported finding was that TCR beta sequences accurately predicted the HLA-A and HLA-B alleles for most subjects in the first cohort. The classifier was reported to diagnose cytomegalovirus status with high specificity and sensitivity in both the original cohort and the validation cohort. Strong co-occurrence of HLA alleles, especially DR and DQ, made assigning TCR associations to individual alleles difficult. The sequencing pipeline was judged likely to have produced a cluster of highly shared sequence variants as a technical artifact. In a later analysis, TCR association rates were found to vary across HLA loci, with the most associated TCRs seen for DRB1 alleles and the fewest for HLA-C alleles. Some IMGT-functional V segments, including TRBV6-2 and TRBV6-3, could not be distinguished by the 87-base-pair reads and were therefore excluded. In vitro tests confirmed that a few of the cytomegalovirus-associated TCR beta chains recognize cytomegalovirus antigens.

In total, 666 healthy bone marrow donors made up the cohort. At the time of sampling, all cohort members were nominally healthy, though unrecorded immune exposures were likely present. The donor was CMV seronegative and was included in the group of about 350 seronegative cohort members. Each donor provided a peripheral blood sample, and peripheral blood mononuclear cells were used for TCR beta sequencing. Genomic DNA extraction from the blood cell samples was performed with the Qiagen DNeasy Blood Extraction Kit. The origin of this receptor is a young woman in good health and CMV-seronegative. Sequencing was carried out using PBMCs. The sequence links TRBV4-2 to TRBJ1-4; the D gene remains uncertain. The bases read TGTGCCAGCAGCCAAGGGGCCATTACAACTAATGAAAAACTGTTTTTT. This is translated as CASSQGAITTNEKLFF.